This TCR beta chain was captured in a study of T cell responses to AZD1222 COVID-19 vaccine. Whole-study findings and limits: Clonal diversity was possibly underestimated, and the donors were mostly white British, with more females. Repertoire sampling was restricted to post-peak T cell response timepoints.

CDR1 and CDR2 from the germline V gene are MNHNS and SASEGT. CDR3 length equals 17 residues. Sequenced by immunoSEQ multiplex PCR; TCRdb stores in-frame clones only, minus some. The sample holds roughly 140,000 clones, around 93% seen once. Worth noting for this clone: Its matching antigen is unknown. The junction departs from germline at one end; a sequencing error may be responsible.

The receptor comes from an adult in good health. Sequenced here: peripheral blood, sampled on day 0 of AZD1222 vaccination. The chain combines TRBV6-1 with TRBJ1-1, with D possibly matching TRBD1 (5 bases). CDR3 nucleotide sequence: TGTGCCAGCAGTCAAGCACGCCTAAGGGGCAAGAACACTGAAGCTTTCTTT. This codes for CASSQARLRGKNTEAFF.